This is a list of T cell receptor beta chains from one sample in a study of T cells in Graves' hyperthyroidism and ophthalmopathy. Using its own MiXCR run on the multiplex PCR reads, TCRdb lists one record per CDR3 protein. The data show some 740,000 distinct CDR3 sequences, with approximately 15% seen just once and 10% held by the top ten. Material for sequencing was blood. Source of these receptors: a woman aged 18-29 years with Graves' hyperthyroidism. CDR3s include the opening cysteine and the closing phenylalanine or tryptophan. The order of the fields is CDR3 DNA, CDR3 protein, J gene, clone size, D gene, V gene. A D gene is named only where the DNA matches it firmly. Rows may omit the clone size; those that give it use once, few, many or a size class.

TGTGCCAGCTCACTCGGCGGGTCGAAGGGCAACGAGCAGTACTTC CASSLGGSKGNEQYF TRBJ2-7 many . TRBV18
TGTGCCAGCAAACTAGACGGACGGGACACTGAAGCTTTCTTT CASKLDGRDTEAFF TRBJ1-1 many . TRBV6-2/TRBV6-3
TGCAGTGCTAGGAACAGGGGAACAGATACGCAGTATTTT CSARNRGTDTQYF TRBJ2-3 . TRBD1 TRBV20-1
TGTGCCAGCAGTTATAACGGAGTGAACACTGAAGCTTTCTTT CASSYNGVNTEAFF TRBJ1-1 many . TRBV6-1
TGTGCCAGCAGTAAAGGGACGACGAACACCGGGGAGCTGTTTTTT CASSKGTTNTGELFF TRBJ2-2 few . TRBV6-1
TGTGCCAGCAGCCAAGTGTCGGCCAGGGCGCCGTGGGGCTACACCTTC CASSQVSARAPWGYTF TRBJ1-2 many . TRBV4-2
TGTGCCAGCAGCCACGACATAACCGGGGAGCTGTTTTTT CASSHDITGELFF TRBJ2-2 many . TRBV3-1
TGTGCCAGCTCTCCCCGACAGCAAGAGACCCAGTACTTC CASSPRQQETQYF TRBJ2-5 many . TRBV18
TGTGCCAGTAGTATATTGGGCCAGGGTCAGCCCCAGCATTTT CASSILGQGQPQHF TRBJ1-5 . . TRBV19
TGCAGTGCTTTCCCCAAAGGGAGAGGACCCACCCAAGAGACCCAGTACTTC CSAFPKGRGPTQETQYF TRBJ2-5 many . TRBV20-1
TGCGCCAGCGCTCCAAGGGACGCGGGAGGCACAGATACGCAGTATTTT CASAPRDAGGTDTQYF TRBJ2-3 . TRBD2 TRBV10-2
TGTGCCGCCGCCTACAGCGGCTCCTACGAGCAGTACTTC CAAAYSGSYEQYF TRBJ2-7 many . TRBV6-1
TGTGCCAGCAGCTTTAATCCCGATGGGGAGCAGTACTTC CASSFNPDGEQYF TRBJ2-7 few . TRBV7-4
TGTGCCAGCAGAGACAGCGACCAGCCCCAGCATTTT CASRDSDQPQHF TRBJ1-5 many . TRBV6-2/TRBV6-3
TGTGCCACTCACAACCTTGTGAACACCGGGGAGCTGTTTTTT CATHNLVNTGELFF TRBJ2-2 few . TRBV6-1
TGTGCCTGGAGTGGTTCCGTAGAAGCTTTCTTT CAWSGSVEAFF TRBJ1-1 few . TRBV30
TGTGCCTGGAGTGCCCCGACAGCGGGGGGAGAGACCCAGTACTTC CAWSAPTAGGETQYF TRBJ2-5 many TRBD2 TRBV30
TGCGCCAGCAGCCAAGAAATTGGGACAGCTCGTAGTGGCTACACCTTC CASSQEIGTARSGYTF TRBJ1-2 few TRBD1 TRBV4-3
TGTGCCATCAGGCCGGGACTAGCGGGACTCTACGAGCAGTACTTC CAIRPGLAGLYEQYF TRBJ2-7 few TRBD2 TRBV10-3
TGTGCCAGCAGTTACCCCGACAGCGACGATACGCAGTATTTT CASSYPDSDDTQYF TRBJ2-3 . . TRBV6-5
TGTGCCAGCAGCTACAGACTAGGGGGGGAGAATGAGCAGTTCTTC CASSYRLGGENEQFF TRBJ2-1 few . TRBV9
TGCGCCAGCAGCTTGGAGGTCGAGGACTATGGCTACACCTTC CASSLEVEDYGYTF TRBJ1-2 many . TRBV5-1
TGTGCCAGCAGCTTACAGGGATACCGACAGCCCCAGCATTTT CASSLQGYRQPQHF TRBJ1-5 many . TRBV11-2
TGTGCCAGCAGCGACTCAGGGGTAGTAGGGACCCAGTACTTC CASSDSGVVGTQYF TRBJ2-5 many . TRBV7-9
TGTGCCAGCAGCTTAGTAGGTTTTGCTAACTATGGCTACACCTTC CASSLVGFANYGYTF TRBJ1-2 many . TRBV7-9
TGTGCCAGTAGTACCAGGACGGATATGAACACTGAAGCTTTCTTT CASSTRTDMNTEAFF TRBJ1-1 few . TRBV19
TGCAGTGCCGCTCCGGGACAGTCGTACGAGCAGTACTTC CSAAPGQSYEQYF TRBJ2-7 many TRBD1 TRBV20-1
TGTGCCAGCAGCCCCGCGGGAAGGGGCACCGGGGAGCTGTTTTTT CASSPAGRGTGELFF TRBJ2-2 many . TRBV14
TGTGCCAGCAGCTTCCCAGCGGGAGGGATCTACAATGAGCAGTTCTTC CASSFPAGGIYNEQFF TRBJ2-1 . TRBD2 TRBV11-2
TGTGCCAGCAGAGGGTATAGGGGGAGGGACACCGGGGAGCTGTTTTTT CASRGYRGRDTGELFF TRBJ2-2 many . TRBV11-2
TGTGCCAGCAGCCGAAACCCCCAAACAGGACGGGAGGGCTACACCTTC CASSRNPQTGREGYTF TRBJ1-2 . . TRBV7-2
TGTGCCAGCAGCCAAGAGTCCAAGGGGAATCAGCCCCAGCATTTT CASSQESKGNQPQHF TRBJ1-5 . . TRBV14
TGCAGCGTCTGGGGAGTTCTGAACACTGAAGCTTTCTTT CSVWGVLNTEAFF TRBJ1-1 . . TRBV29-1
TGCAGTGCTAGATACAGCAAAGAGACCCAGTACTTC CSARYSKETQYF TRBJ2-5 many . TRBV20-1
TGTGCCAGCGTCGGGGACGCCTTCTATAATTCACCCCTCCACTTT CASVGDAFYNSPLHF TRBJ1-6 few . TRBV7-2
TGCGCCAGCAGCCGACTGACAGGAGGCTATGGCTACACCTTC CASSRLTGGYGYTF TRBJ1-2 . . TRBV4-1
TGTGCCAGCAGCTTAGCCCGGGGCTCCTACAATGAGCAGTTCTTC CASSLARGSYNEQFF TRBJ2-1 many . TRBV7-9
TGCAGTGCTTCGGACAGGAGAAGCTTAGTAGCTTTCTTT CSASDRRSLVAFF TRBJ1-1 few TRBD1 TRBV20-1
TGTGCCACTATAGGGACTAGCGGGATTGAGCAGCTCTTC CATIGTSGIEQLF TRBJ2-1 . TRBD2 TRBV28
TGTGCCAGCAGCCAAGCGGGGTCAGGGAACACTGAAGCTTTCTTT CASSQAGSGNTEAFF TRBJ1-1 once . TRBV3-1
TGTGCCAGCAGCCTCGGGGACAGTTGGATCCACATTCAGTACTTC CASSLGDSWIHIQYF TRBJ2-4 few TRBD1 TRBV7-8
TGTGCCACCAGCAGCCGTGGGGTGAACACTGAAGCTTTCTTT CATSSRGVNTEAFF TRBJ1-1 many . TRBV15
TGTGCCAGCAGCGTAGGATCCCACACAGATACGCAGTATTTT CASSVGSHTDTQYF TRBJ2-3 . . TRBV9
TGTGCCAGCAGGGGCGGGATTAGCGGGAGGGCGGGGGATACGCAGTATTTT CASRGGISGRAGDTQYF TRBJ2-3 many TRBD2 TRBV27
TGTGCCAGCAGTGAAGGAAGGGCAGGGGGCGGCTATGGCTACACCTTC CASSEGRAGGGYGYTF TRBJ1-2 few TRBD1 TRBV25-1
TGTGCCAGCAGCGTCCTGACAGGGTCAGCTGCAGATACGCAGTATTTT CASSVLTGSAADTQYF TRBJ2-3 once TRBD1 TRBV9
TGTGCCAGCAGTTTGCGGGAGGGCTATGAGCAGTTCTTC CASSLREGYEQFF TRBJ2-1 few TRBD2 TRBV6-1
TGCAGTGCAAGGACTACCCACTCCTACGAGCAGTACTTC CSARTTHSYEQYF TRBJ2-7 many . TRBV20-1
TGTGCCGGCAGTTTTTCCCCATTTGGGACAGGGAACACTGAAGCTTTCTTT CAGSFSPFGTGNTEAFF TRBJ1-1 . TRBD1 TRBV28
TGTGCCAGCAGCCCACCCCCTGGCTTAGCCAAAAACATTCAGTACTTC CASSPPPGLAKNIQYF TRBJ2-4 many . TRBV3-1
TGCAGTGCCAGTGATAGCGGGAGGGGCACAGATACGCAGCATTTT CSASDSGRGTDTQHF TRBJ1-5 once . TRBV20-1
TGTGCCAGCAGTTACGGGGGACAAGCGTACTACGAGCAGTACTTC CASSYGGQAYYEQYF TRBJ2-7 many . TRBV6-2/TRBV6-3
TGTGCCAGCAAAACCAACACTGAAGCTTTCTTT CASKTNTEAFF TRBJ1-1 many . TRBV6-1
TGTGCCACCAGTGATTTGACGGGAGGGCCCGCCGGGGAGCTGTTTTTT CATSDLTGGPAGELFF TRBJ2-2 . TRBD2 TRBV24-1
TGTGCCAGCAGTTTGGGGGGTCCGGGCACTGAAGCTTTCTTT CASSLGGPGTEAFF TRBJ1-1 many . TRBV12-3/TRBV12-4